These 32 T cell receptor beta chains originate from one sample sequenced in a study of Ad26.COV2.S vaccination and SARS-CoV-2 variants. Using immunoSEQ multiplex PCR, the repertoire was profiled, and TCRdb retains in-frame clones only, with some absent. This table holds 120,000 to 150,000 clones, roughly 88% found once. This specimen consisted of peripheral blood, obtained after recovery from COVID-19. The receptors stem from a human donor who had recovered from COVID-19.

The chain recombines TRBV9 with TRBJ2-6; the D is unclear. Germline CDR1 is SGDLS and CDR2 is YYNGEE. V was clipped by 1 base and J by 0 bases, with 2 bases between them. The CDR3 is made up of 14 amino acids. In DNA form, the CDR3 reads TGTGCCAGCAGCGTAAGCTCTGGGGCCAACGTCCTGACTTTC. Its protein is CASSVSSGANVLTF.

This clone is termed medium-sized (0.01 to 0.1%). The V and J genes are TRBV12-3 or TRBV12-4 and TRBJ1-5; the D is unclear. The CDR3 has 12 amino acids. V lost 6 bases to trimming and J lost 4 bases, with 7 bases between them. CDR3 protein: CASRDGNQPQHF. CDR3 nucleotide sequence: TGTGCCAGCAGGGACGGGAATCAGCCCCAGCATTTT.

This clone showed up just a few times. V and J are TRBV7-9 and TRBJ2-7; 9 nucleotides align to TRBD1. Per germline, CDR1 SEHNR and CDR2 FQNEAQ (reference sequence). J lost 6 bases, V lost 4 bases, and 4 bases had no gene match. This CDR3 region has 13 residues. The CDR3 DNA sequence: TGTGCCAGCAGCTCCCGGGACAGGGTCGAGCAGTACTTC. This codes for CASSSRDRVEQYF.

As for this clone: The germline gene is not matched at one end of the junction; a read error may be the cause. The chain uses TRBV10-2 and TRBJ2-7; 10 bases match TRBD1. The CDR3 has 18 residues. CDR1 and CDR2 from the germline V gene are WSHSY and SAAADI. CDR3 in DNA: TGCGTCAGCTTGAGTTTTGGATTGGGACAGGGGAATTCCTACGAGCAGTACTTC. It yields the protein CVSLSFGLGQGNSYEQYF.

The CDR3 nucleotides read TGTGCCAGCAGCCTGGGAACAACAGGAGGCTATGGCTACACCTTC. Amino acids: CASSLGTTGGYGYTF. The chain joins TRBV7-9 to TRBJ1-2, with D perhaps TRBD1 (5 bases). Trimming pared 5 bases from V and 4 bases from J, leaving 17 bases between. CDR3 length: 15 amino acids. The germline CDR1 and CDR2 sequences are SEHNR and FQNEAQ (reference sequence).

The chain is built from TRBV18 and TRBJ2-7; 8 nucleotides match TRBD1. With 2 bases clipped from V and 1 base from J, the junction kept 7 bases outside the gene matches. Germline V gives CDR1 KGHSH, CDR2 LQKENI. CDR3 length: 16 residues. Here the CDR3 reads CASSPGGTGGSYEQYF. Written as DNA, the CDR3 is TGTGCCAGCTCACCAGGCGGGACAGGAGGTTCCTACGAGCAGTACTTC. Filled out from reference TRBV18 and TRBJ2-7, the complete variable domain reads NAGVMQNPRHLVRRRGQEARLRCSPMKGHSHVYWYRQLPEEGLKFMVYLQKENIIDESGMPKERFSAEFPKEGPSILRIQQVVRGDSAAYFCASSPGGTGGSYEQYFGPGTRLTVT.

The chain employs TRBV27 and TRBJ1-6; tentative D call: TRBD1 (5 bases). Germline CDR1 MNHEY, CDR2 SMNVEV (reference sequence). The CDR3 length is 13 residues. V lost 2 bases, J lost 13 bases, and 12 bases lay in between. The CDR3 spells CASSLAGDRPLHF. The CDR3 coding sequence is TGTGCCAGCAGTTTAGCGGGGGATAGGCCCCTCCACTTT.

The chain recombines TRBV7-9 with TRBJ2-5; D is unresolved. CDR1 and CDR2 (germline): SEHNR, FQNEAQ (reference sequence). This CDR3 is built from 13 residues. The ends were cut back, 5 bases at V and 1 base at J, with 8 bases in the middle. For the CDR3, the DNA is TGTGCCAGCAGCCCCAGTATCCAAGAGACCCAGTACTTC. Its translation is CASSPSIQETQYF.

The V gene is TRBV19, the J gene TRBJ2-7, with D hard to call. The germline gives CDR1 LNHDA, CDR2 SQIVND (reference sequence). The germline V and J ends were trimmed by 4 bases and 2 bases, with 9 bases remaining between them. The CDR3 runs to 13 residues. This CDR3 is CASSNPPAYEQYF. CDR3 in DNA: TGTGCCAGTAGTAACCCTCCGGCCTACGAGCAGTACTTC.

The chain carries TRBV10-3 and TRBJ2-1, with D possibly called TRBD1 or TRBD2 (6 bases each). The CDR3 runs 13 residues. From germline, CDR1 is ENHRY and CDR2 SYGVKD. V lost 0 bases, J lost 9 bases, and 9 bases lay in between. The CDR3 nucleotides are TGTGCCATCAGTGAGTCCCCGGGGGCTGAGCAGTTCTTC. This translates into CAISESPGAEQFF.

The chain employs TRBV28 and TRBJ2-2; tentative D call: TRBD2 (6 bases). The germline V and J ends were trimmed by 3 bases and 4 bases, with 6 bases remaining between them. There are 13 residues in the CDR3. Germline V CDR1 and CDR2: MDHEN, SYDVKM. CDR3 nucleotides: TGTGCCAGCAGTTTGGGGGGCACCGGGGAGCTGTTTTTT. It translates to CASSLGGTGELFF.

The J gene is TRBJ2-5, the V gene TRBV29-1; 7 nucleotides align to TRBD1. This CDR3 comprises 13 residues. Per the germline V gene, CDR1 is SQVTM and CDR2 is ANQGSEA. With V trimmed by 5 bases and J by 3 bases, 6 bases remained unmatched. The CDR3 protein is CSVTPTGEETQYF. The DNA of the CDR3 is TGCAGCGTTACACCAACAGGGGAAGAGACCCAGTACTTC.

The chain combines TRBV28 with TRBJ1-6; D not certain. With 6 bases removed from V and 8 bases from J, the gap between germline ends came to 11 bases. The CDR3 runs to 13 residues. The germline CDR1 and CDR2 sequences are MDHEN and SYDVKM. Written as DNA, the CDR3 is TGTGCCAGCAGAACCCAGAATCATTCACCCCTCCACTTT. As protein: CASRTQNHSPLHF.

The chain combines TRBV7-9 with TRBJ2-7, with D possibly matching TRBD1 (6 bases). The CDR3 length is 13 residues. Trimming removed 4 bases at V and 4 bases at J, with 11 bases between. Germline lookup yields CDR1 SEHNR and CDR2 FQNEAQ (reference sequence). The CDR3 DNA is TGTGCCAGCAGCTCCACAGGACAGTACGAGCAGTACTTC. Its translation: CASSSTGQYEQYF. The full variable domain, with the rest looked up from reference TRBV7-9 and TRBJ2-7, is DTGVSQNPRHKITKRGQNVTFRCDPISEHNRLYWYRQTLGQGPEFLTYFQNEAQLEKSRLLSDRFSAERPKGSFSTLEIQRTEQGDSAMYLCASSSTGQYEQYFGPGTRLTVT.

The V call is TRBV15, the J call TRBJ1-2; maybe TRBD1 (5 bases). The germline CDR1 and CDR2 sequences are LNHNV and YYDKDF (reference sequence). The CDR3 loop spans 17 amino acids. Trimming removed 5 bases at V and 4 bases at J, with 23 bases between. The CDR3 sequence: CATSESGRSWFGYGYTF. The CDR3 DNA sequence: TGTGCCACCAGCGAATCAGGGAGGAGTTGGTTCGGCTATGGCTACACCTTC.

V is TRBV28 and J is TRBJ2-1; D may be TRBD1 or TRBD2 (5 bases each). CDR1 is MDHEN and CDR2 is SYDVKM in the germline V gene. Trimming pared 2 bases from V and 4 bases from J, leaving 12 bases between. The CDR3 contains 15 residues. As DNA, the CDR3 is TGTGCCAGCAGTTTACCCTGGGGACCATACAATGAGCAGTTCTTC. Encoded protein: CASSLPWGPYNEQFF.

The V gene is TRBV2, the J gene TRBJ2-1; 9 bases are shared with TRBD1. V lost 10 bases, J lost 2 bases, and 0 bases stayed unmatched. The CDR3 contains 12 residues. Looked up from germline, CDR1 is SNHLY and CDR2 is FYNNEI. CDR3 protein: CANRGPYNEQFF. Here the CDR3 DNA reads TGTGCCAACAGGGGGCCCTACAATGAGCAGTTCTTC.

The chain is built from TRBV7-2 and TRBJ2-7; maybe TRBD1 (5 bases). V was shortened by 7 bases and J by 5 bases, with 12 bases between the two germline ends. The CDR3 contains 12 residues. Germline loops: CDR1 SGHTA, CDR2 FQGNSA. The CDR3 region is CASTQGSHEQYF. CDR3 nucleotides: TGTGCCAGCACTCAGGGTAGTCACGAGCAGTACTTC.

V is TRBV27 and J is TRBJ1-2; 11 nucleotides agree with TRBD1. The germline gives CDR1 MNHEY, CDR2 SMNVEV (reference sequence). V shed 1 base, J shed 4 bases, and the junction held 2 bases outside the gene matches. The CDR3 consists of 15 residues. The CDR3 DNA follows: TGTGCCAGCAGTTTATTGGGACAGGGGGTCTATGGCTACACCTTC. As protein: CASSLLGQGVYGYTF.

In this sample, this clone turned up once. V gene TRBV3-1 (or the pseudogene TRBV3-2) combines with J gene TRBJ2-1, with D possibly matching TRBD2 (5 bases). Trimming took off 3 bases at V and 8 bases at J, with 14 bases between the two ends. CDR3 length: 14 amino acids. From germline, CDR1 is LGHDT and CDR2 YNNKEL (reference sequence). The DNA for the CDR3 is TGTGCCAGCAGCCAGGAACGGGGTACCCATGAGCAGTTCTTC. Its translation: CASSQERGTHEQFF.

CDR3 protein: CASSQGTGAGKLFF. As DNA, the CDR3 is TGCGCCAGCAGTCAGGGGACAGGGGCAGGGAAACTGTTTTTT. The rearrangement links TRBV23-1 to TRBJ1-4; TRBD1 matches at 10 bases. TRBV23-1 is treated as an ORF (open reading frame) with a function not yet certain. V was pared by 3 bases and J by 11 bases, with 6 bases of the junction left unmatched. The CDR3 sequence is 14 residues long.

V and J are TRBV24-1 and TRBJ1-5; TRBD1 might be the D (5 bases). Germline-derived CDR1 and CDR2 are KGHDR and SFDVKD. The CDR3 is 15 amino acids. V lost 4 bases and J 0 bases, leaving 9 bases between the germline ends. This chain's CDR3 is CATSEGPYSNQPQHF. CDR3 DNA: TGTGCCACCAGTGAGGGGCCCTATAGCAATCAGCCCCAGCATTTT.

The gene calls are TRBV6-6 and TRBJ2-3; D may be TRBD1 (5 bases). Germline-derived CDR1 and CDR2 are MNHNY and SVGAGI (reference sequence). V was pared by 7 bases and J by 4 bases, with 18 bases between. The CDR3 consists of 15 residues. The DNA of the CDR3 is TGTGCCAGCACCACCCAGGGTCTGAGCGCAGATACGCAGTATTTT. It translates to CASTTQGLSADTQYF.

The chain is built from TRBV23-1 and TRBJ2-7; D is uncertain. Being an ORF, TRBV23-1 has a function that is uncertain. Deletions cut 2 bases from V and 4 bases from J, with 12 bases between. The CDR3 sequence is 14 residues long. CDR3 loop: CASSQSQKRYEQYF. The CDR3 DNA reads TGCGCCAGCAGTCAAAGCCAAAAAAGGTACGAGCAGTACTTC.

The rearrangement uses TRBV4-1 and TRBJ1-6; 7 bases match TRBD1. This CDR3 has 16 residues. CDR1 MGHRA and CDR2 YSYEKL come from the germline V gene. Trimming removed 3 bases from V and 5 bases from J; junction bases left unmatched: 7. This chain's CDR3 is CASSHTGTADNSPLHF. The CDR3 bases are TGCGCCAGCAGCCACACCGGGACAGCCGATAATTCACCCCTCCACTTT.

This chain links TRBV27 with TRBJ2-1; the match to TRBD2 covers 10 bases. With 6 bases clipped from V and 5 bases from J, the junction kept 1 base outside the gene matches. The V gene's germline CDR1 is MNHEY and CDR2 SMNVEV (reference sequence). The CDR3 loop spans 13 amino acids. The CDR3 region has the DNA TGTGCCAGCAGGCTAGCGGGGGACAATGAGCAGTTCTTC. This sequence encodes CASRLAGDNEQFF.

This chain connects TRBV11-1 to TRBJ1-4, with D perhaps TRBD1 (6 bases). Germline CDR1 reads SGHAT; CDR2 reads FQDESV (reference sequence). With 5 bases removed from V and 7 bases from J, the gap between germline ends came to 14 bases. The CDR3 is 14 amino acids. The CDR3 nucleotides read TGTGCCAGCAGCCCCACCGTGGGGGCTGAAAAACTGTTTTTT. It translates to CASSPTVGAEKLFF.

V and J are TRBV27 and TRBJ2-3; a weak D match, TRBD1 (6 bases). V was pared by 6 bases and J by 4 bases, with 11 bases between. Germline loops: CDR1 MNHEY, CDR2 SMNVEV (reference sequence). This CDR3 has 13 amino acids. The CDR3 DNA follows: TGTGCCAGCAGATACAGGGTATCAGATACGCAGTATTTT. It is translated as CASRYRVSDTQYF.

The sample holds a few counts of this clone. In DNA, the CDR3 is TGTGCCAGCAGTTCCCTTACAATCCATGAGCAGTTCTTC. Protein sequence: CASSSLTIHEQFF. This chain links TRBV6-5 with TRBJ2-1, with D uncertain. The germline gives CDR1 MNHEY, CDR2 SVGAGI. V dropped 4 bases and J dropped 8 bases, with 12 bases sitting between them. There are 13 residues in the CDR3.

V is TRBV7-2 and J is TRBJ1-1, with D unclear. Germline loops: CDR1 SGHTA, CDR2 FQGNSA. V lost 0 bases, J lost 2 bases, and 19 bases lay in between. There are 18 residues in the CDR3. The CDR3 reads CASSLAFPGNKGNTEAFF. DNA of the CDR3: TGTGCCAGCAGCTTAGCTTTTCCCGGGAACAAGGGAAACACTGAAGCTTTCTTT.

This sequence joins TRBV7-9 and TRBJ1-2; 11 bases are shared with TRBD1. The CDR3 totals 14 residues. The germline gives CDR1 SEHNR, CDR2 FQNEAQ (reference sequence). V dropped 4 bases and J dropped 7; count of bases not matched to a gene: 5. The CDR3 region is CASSSDRGPAGYTF. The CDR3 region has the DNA TGTGCCAGCAGCTCGGACAGGGGGCCCGCTGGCTACACCTTC.

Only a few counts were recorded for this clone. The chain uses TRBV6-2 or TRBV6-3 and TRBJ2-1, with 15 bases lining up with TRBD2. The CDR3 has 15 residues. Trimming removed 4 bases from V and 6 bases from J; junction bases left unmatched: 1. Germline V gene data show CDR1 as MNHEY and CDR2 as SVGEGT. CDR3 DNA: TGTGCCAGCAGTTGGACTAGCGGGGGGGCCAATGAGCAGTTCTTC. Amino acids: CASSWTSGGANEQFF.